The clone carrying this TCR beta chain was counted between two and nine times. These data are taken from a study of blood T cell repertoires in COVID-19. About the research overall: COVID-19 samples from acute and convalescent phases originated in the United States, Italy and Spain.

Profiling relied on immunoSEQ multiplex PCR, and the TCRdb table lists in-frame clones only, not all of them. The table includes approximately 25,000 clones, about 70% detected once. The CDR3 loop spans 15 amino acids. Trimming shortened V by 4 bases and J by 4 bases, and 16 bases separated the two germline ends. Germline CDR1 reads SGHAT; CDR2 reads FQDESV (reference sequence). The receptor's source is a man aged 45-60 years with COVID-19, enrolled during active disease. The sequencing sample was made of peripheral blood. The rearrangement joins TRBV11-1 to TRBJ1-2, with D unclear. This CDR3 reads CASSSQLRDSYGYTF. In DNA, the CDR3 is TGTGCCAGCAGCTCCCAGTTACGGGATTCCTATGGCTACACCTTC. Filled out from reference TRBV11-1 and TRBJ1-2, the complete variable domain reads EAEVAQSPRYKITEKSQAVAFWCDPISGHATLYWYRQILGQGPELLVQFQDESVVDDSQLPKDRFSAERLKGVDSTLKIQPAELGDSAMYLCASSSQLRDSYGYTFGSGTRLTVV.